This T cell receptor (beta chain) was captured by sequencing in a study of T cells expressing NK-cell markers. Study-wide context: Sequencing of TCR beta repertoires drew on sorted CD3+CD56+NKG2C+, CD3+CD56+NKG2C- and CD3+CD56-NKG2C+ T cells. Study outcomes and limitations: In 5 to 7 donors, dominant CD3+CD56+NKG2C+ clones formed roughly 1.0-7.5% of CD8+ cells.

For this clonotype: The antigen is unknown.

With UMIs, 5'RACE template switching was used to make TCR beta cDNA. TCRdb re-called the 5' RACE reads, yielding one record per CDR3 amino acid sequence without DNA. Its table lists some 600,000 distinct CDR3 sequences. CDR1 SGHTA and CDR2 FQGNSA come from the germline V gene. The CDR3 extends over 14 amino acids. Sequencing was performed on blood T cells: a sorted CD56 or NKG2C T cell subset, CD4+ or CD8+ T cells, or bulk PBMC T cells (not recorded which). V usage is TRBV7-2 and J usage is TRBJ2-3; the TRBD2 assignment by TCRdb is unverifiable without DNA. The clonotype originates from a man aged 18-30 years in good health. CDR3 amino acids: CASTPSRAADTQYF.